This T cell receptor beta chain emerged from a study of T cells in Graves' hyperthyroidism and ophthalmopathy. Across the study: Sampling of peripheral blood happened at initial diagnosis, prior to any treatment.

Overall study results and limits: By a 13 V-J model, ophthalmopathy was set apart from stable hyperthyroidism.

This clonotype was observed a few times. The antigen is not known. Researchers took RNA transcripts and amplified the TCR beta CDR3 regions from them. First-round RT-PCR targeting the TCR CDR3 was performed with the HTBI primer set. Via MiXCR, TCRdb re-called the multiplex PCR reads, giving one row per CDR3 protein. This table holds over 300,000 distinct CDR3 sequences, 11% to 15% found once. In germline, CDR1 is ENHRY, CDR2 SYGVKD. The V end lost 3 bases, the J end lost 0 bases, and 11 bases lay between the germline ends. There are 16 residues in the CDR3. On the basis of clinical symptoms, serum thyroxine and TRAb, thyroid ultrasound and orbital computed tomography, diagnoses were made.

The TCR comes from a woman in her sixties or seventies with Graves' hyperthyroidism. The material sequenced was blood. V usage is TRBV10-3 and J usage is TRBJ2-2, with D maybe TRBD1 (6 bases). Written as DNA, the CDR3 is TGTGCCATCAGTGACGCGAAGGGGGCGAACACCGGGGAGCTGTTTTTT. Translation: CAISDAKGANTGELFF.